Described below is a single T cell receptor beta chain sequence and its context. Its antigen is not known. Full-length variable regions came from constant-region reverse primers plus semi-nested Nested Universal Primer A PCR. TCRdb re-analysed the 5' RACE reads in MiXCR, keeping a single row per CDR3 protein. This sample yields 10,000 to 15,000 distinct CDR3 sequences, of which 23% are seen a single time; around 2.9% belongs to the top ten. Naive CD4+ cells had CD25+ Tregs removed. Study findings and constraints: Tumor memory CD4+ T cell TCR gene usage clustered with blood and lymph node memory CD4+ cells and lymph node naive CD4+ cells. Tumor Tregs overlapped most with tumor, then blood, naive CD4+ cells.

CDR1 is SGHTA, CDR2 FQGTGA, per germline. Trimming removed 1 base at V and 5 bases at J, with 12 bases between. CDR3 length: 15 residues. The TCR originated in a female donor with breast cancer. Sequencing was carried out using naive CD4+ T cells sorted from blood. Subset of the sample: naive CD4+ T cells, CD4+CD45RA+CD25-. The J gene is TRBJ2-1, the V gene TRBV7-3, with a possible D match to TRBD2 (5 bases). CDR3 sequence: CASSLNGLPNNEQFF. CDR3 bases: TGTGCCAGCAGCTTAAACGGACTGCCTAACAATGAGCAGTTCTTC.